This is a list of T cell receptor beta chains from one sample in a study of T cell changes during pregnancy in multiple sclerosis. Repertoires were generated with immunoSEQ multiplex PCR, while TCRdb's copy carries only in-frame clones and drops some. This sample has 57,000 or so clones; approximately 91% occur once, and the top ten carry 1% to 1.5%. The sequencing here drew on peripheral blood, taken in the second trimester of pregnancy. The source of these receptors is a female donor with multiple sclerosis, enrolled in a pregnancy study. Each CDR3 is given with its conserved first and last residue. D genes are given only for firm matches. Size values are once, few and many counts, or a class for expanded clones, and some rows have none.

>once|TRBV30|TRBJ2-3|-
TGTGCCTGGAGTTTAGCCTCCAGAGATACGCAGTATTTT
CAWSLASRDTQYF
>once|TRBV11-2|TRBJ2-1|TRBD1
TGTGCCAGCAGCTTGGGTAGGAAGGAAGCAGGGGGTTCGTACAATGAGCAGTTCTTC
CASSLGRKEAGGSYNEQFF
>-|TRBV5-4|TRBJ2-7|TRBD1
TGTGCCAGCAGCTCGACAGGGGGCTACGAGCAGTACTTC
CASSSTGGYEQYF
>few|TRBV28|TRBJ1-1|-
TGTGCCAGCAGTCCCGGACAGAACACTGAAGCTTTCTTT
CASSPGQNTEAFF
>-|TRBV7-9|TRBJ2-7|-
TGTGCCACTCAACGGGACACAAGCTACGAGCAGTACTTC
CATQRDTSYEQYF
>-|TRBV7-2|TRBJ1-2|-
TGTGCCAGCAGTTTAGACCCTAAGAGGGGCTACACCTTC
CASSLDPKRGYTF
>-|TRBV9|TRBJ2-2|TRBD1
TGTGCCAGCAGCCCTAGACAGGGGTGGGACGGGGAGCTGTTTTTT
CASSPRQGWDGELFF
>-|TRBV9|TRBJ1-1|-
TGTGCCAGCAGACGGGGGGGGATGGACACTGAAGCTTTCTTT
CASRRGGMDTEAFF
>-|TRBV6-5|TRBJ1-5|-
TGTGCCAGCAGTCCAATCGGGGATCAGCCCCAGCATTTT
CASSPIGDQPQHF
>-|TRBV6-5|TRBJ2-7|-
TGTGCCAGCAGTCCCTTAAGCGGCTACGAGCAGTACTTC
CASSPLSGYEQYF
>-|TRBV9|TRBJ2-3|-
TGTGCCAGCAGCCCCGAGACTGGAAGCACAGATACGCAGTATTTT
CASSPETGSTDTQYF
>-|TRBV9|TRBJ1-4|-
TGTGCCAGCAGCGTAGGACAACAACACTATGAAAAACTGTTTTTT
CASSVGQQHYEKLFF
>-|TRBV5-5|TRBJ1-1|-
TGTGCCAGCCGCCAGGGCAACACTGAAGCTTTCTTT
CASRQGNTEAFF
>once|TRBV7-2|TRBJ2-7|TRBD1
TGTGCCAGCAGCTTAGCAGGGGGCCTCTACGAGCAGTACTTC
CASSLAGGLYEQYF
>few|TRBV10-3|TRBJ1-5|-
TGTGCCATCAGTGAGTCAGCCGTGCGCAATAGCAATCAGCCCCAGCATTTT
CAISESAVRNSNQPQHF
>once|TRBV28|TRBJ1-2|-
TGTGCCAGCAGTTTATCGGACACAGCTAACTATGGCTACACCTTC
CASSLSDTANYGYTF
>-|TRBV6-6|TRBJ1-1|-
TGTGCCAGCAGTTACGAGCACACTGAAGCTTTCTTT
CASSYEHTEAFF
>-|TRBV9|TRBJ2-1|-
TGTGCCAGCAGCGTAGTAAGGTTTGCAGGGGGGTCATATGAGCAGTTCTTC
CASSVVRFAGGSYEQFF
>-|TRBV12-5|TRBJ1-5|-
TGTGCTAGTGTCCTGTCCCAGGGGTGGGATCAGCCCCAGCATTTT
CASVLSQGWDQPQHF
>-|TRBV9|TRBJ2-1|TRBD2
TGTGCCAGCAGCGCACACCTTCAAACTAGCGGGACCTACAATGAGCAGTTCTTC
CASSAHLQTSGTYNEQFF
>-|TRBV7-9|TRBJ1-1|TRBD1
TGTGCCGGGCAGGGGGCGGGTGGCACTGAAGCTTTCTTT
CAGQGAGGTEAFF
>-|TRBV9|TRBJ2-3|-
TGTGCCAGCAGCGTATATGGCGGGGTTTTTCAAGATACGCAGTATTTT
CASSVYGGVFQDTQYF
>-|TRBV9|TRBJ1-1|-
TGTGCCAGCAGCGTAGACGGACAGAACACTGAAGCTTTCTTT
CASSVDGQNTEAFF
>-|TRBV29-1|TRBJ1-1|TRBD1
TGCAGCGTTGAAGGCCCGACAGGGGCTATCACTGAAGCTTTCTTT
CSVEGPTGAITEAFF
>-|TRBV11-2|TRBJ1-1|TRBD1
TGTGCCAGCAGCTTAGCCAGGGGGGTCACTGAAGCTTTCTTT
CASSLARGVTEAFF
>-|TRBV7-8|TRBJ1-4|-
TGTGCCAGCAGCTTAGCGGAGCGGGGCTCCGGGGAAAAACTGTTTTTT
CASSLAERGSGEKLFF
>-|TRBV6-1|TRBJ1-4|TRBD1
TGTGCCAGCAGTGCATACAGGGGCGAGGGAAAACTGTTTTTT
CASSAYRGEGKLFF
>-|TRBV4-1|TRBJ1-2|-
TGCGCCAGCAGCCGCTCAGGGAGCGGGTATGGCTACACCTTC
CASSRSGSGYGYTF
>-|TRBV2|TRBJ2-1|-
TGTGCCAGCTTACTAGCTAACAATGAGCAGTTCTTC
CASLLANNEQFF
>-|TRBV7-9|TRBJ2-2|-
TGTGCCGCTGAGTCTCTACCTACCGGGGAGCTGTTTTTT
CAAESLPTGELFF
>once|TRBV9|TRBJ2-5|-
TGTGCCAGCAGCGTAGAGGGCGGGGCGGAGACCCAGTACTTC
CASSVEGGAETQYF
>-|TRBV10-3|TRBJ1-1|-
TGTGCCGCTGCGGGAGGGTCGACTGAAGCTTTCTTT
CAAAGGSTEAFF
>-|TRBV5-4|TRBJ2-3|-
TGTGCCAGCAGCTTGGAACCACTATACACAGATACGCAGTATTTT
CASSLEPLYTDTQYF
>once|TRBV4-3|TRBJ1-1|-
TGCGCCAGCAGCCAACAACTTGAGAACACTGAAGCTTTCTTT
CASSQQLENTEAFF
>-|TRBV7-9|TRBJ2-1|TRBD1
TGTGCCAGCAGCCCCGACAGGGGTCGTTACAATGAGCAGTTCTTC
CASSPDRGRYNEQFF
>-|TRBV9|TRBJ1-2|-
TGTGCCAGCAGCGCCTACAGGGAAGAGGACTATGGCTACACCTTC
CASSAYREEDYGYTF
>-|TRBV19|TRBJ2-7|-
TGTGCCAGTACCGAGACAGAGAGCTCCTACGAGCAGTACTTC
CASTETESSYEQYF
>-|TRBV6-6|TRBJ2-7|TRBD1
TGTGTCACGACAGGGGATTTAACGGGGCAGTACTTC
CVTTGDLTGQYF
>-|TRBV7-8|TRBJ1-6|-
TGTGCCAGCAGCTTAATTGGCAGCTCCTATAATTCACCCCTCCACTTT
CASSLIGSSYNSPLHF
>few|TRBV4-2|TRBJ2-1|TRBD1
TGTGCCAGCAGCCATGACAGGGGCTCCTACAATGAGCAGTTCTTC
CASSHDRGSYNEQFF
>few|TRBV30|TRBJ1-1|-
TGTGCCTGGAGTGTATGGGCTGTCAACACTGAAGCTTTCTTT
CAWSVWAVNTEAFF
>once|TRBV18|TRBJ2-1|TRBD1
TGTGCCAGCTCACCTACAGGGGGCTTGAGCTCCTACAATGAGCAGTTCTTC
CASSPTGGLSSYNEQFF
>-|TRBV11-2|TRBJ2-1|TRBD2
TGTGCCAGCAGCTTCCTAGCGGGGGGCGTCGACAATGAGCAGTTCTTC
CASSFLAGGVDNEQFF
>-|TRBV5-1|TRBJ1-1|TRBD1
TGCGCCAGCAGCCTTAAGACAGGGGACACTGAAGCTTTCTTT
CASSLKTGDTEAFF
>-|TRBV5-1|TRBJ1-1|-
TGCGCCAGCAGCTCCTACCGGGATATAAACACTGAAGCTTTCTTT
CASSSYRDINTEAFF
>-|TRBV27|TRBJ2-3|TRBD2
TGTGCCAGCAGTTGGAGCCTAGCGGGGAGCCATACGCAGTATTTT
CASSWSLAGSHTQYF
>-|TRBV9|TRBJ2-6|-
TGTGCCAGCAGCGTAGGGTGGGGGGGCACCTCTGGGGCCAACGTCCTGACTTTC
CASSVGWGGTSGANVLTF
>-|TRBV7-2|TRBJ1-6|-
TGTGCCAGCAGCCCGCAGGGTTTAGGGTCACCCCTCCACTTT
CASSPQGLGSPLHF
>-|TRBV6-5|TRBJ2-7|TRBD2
TGTGCCAGCAGACCGGGACTAGCGGGGGTTGAGCAGTACTTC
CASRPGLAGVEQYF
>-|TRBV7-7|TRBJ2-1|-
TGTGCTAGCAGCTTAGGGGGGCTGAATGAGCAGTTCTTC
CASSLGGLNEQFF
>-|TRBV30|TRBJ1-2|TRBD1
TGTGCCTGGAGTCCTGGGACAGGGATTAGTCGCGGCTACACCTTC
CAWSPGTGISRGYTF
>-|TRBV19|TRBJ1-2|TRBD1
TGTGCCAGTAACCCGACAGGGGCAACAGCAGGTGGCTACACCTTC
CASNPTGATAGGYTF
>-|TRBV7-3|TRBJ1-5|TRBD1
TGTGCCAGCAGCGTGGACAGGGATCAGCCCCAGCATTTT
CASSVDRDQPQHF
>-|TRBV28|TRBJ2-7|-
TGTGCCAGCAGTTTTAGACAGAACGACGAGCAGTACTTC
CASSFRQNDEQYF
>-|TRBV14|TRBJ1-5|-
TGTGCCAGCAGCCCGCAGGGCAATCAGCCCCAGCATTTT
CASSPQGNQPQHF
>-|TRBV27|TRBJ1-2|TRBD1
TGTGCCAGCAGCAAACAGGGGGGGTTCTATGGCTACACCTTC
CASSKQGGFYGYTF
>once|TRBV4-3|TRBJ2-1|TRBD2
TGCGCCAGCAGCCAGGGGACTAGCGGGGCCCCATCCTACAATGAGCAGTTCTTC
CASSQGTSGAPSYNEQFF